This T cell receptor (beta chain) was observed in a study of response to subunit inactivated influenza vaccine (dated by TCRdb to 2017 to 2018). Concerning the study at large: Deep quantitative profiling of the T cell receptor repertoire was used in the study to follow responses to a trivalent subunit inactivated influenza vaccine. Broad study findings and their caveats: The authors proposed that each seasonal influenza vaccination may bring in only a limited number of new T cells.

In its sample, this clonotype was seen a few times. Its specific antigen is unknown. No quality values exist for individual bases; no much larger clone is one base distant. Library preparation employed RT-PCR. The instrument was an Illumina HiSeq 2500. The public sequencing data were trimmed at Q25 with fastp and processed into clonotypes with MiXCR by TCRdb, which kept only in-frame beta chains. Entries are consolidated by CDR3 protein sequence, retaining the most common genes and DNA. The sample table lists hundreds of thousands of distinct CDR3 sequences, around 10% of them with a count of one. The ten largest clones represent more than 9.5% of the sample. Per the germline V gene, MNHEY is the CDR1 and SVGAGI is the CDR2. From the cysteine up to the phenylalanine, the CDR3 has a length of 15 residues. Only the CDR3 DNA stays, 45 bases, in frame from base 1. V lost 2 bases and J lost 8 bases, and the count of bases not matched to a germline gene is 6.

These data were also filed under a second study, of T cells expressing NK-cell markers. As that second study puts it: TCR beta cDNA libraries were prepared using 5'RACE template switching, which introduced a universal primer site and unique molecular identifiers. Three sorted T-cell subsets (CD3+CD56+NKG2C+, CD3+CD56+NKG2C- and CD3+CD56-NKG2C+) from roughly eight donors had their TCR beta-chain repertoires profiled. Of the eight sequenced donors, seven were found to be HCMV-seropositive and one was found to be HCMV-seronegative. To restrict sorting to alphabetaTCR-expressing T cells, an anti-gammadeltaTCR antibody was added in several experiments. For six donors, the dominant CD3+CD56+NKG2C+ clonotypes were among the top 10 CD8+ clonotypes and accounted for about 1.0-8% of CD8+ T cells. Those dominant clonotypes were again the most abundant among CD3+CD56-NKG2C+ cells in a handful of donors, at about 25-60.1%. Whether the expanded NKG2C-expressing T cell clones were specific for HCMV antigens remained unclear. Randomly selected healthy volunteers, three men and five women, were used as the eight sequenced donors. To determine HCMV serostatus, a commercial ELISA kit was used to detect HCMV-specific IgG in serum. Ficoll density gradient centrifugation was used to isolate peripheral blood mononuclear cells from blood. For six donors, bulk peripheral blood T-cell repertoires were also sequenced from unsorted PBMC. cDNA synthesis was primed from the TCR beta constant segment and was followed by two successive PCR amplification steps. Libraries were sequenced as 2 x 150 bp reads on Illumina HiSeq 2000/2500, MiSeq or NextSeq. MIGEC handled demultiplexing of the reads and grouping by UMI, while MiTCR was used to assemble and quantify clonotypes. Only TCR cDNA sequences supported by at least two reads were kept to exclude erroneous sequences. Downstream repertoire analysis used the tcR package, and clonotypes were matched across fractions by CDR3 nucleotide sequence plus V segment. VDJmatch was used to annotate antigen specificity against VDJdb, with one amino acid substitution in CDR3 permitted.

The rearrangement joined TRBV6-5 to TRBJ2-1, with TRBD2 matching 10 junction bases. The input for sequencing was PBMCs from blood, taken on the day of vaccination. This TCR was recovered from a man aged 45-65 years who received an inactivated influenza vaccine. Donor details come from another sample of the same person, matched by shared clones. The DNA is TGTGCCAGCAGTTACGTCCCTAGCGGGGGTGATGAGCAGTTCTTC. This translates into CASSYVPSGGDEQFF.